These 15 T cell receptor beta chains were sequenced from one sample in a study of cytomegalovirus exposure and HLA in healthy donors. In the PCR, 60 Vbeta and 13 Jbeta primers were used. TCRdb keeps only in-frame clones here, not all; method: immunoSEQ multiplex PCR. The sample has roughly 190,000 clones; 73% are singletons. The specimen was PBMCs. The receptors derive from a woman aged 30 to 39 in good health and CMV-seronegative.

This clone was recorded only once. V gene TRBV4-3 combines with J gene TRBJ2-3; 8 bases line up with TRBD1. Unmatched junction bases numbered 10, after V lost 4 bases and J lost 4 bases. The CDR3 runs to 16 residues. Looked up from germline, CDR1 is LGHNA and CDR2 is YSLEER. CDR3 coding DNA: TGCGCCAGCAGCCGCCGGACAGGGCAAGTGGCAGATACGCAGTATTTT. Translation gives CASSRRTGQVADTQYF.

This clone was recorded a few times. This chain joins TRBV29-1 and TRBJ2-7; 9 nucleotides match TRBD2. V was clipped by 1 base and J by 7 bases; unmatched bases: 20. From germline, CDR1 is SQVTM and CDR2 ANQGSEA. The CDR3 is made up of 18 amino acids. The CDR3 DNA reads as TGCAGCGTTGAAGGTTGGGGAGCTCGGCGGGAGGGCCGACGAGAGCAGTACTTC. Translated, it gives CSVEGWGARREGRREQYF.

The genes are TRBV4-3 and TRBJ1-4; no clear D. V was shortened by 0 bases and J by 8 bases, with 13 bases between the two germline ends. Germline-derived CDR1 and CDR2 are LGHNA and YSLEER. The CDR3 has 15 residues. DNA of the CDR3: TGCGCCAGCAGCCAAGAGTGGCGAGGTTTCGAAAAACTGTTTTTT. The encoded protein is CASSQEWRGFEKLFF.

The chain uses TRBV18 and TRBJ2-5; the D gene is possibly TRBD2 (6 bases). The germline V gene has CDR1 KGHSH and CDR2 LQKENI. V was pared by 3 bases and J by 6 bases, with 17 bases between. This CDR3 contains 15 residues. CDR3 DNA sequence: TGTGCCAGCTCACCCGGGACTGAGGAGACCCAGACCCAGTACTTC. Translating gives CASSPGTEETQTQYF.

This clone was recorded only once. V gene TRBV12-5 combines with J gene TRBJ2-6, with 11 bases aligning to TRBD1. The CDR3 runs 18 residues. Germline CDR1 reads LGHNT; CDR2 reads FRNRAP. Trimming took 5 bases from V and 0 from J; bases not matched to a gene: 6. Written as DNA, the CDR3 is TGTGCTAGTGGTACTGGACAGGGGGCGTACTCTGGGGCCAACGTCCTGACTTTC. Protein sequence: CASGTGQGAYSGANVLTF. The entire variable domain, with the rest obtained from reference TRBV12-5 and TRBJ2-6, is as follows: DARVTQTPRHKVTEMGQEVTMRCQPILGHNTVFWYRQTMMQGLELLAYFRNRAPLDDSGMPKDRFSAEMPDATLATLKIQPSEPRDSAVYFCASGTGQGAYSGANVLTFGAGSRLTVL.

CDR3 residues: CASSYATSGRDTQYF. The CDR3, as DNA: TGTGCCAGCAGTTACGCGACCTCGGGGAGGGATACGCAGTATTTT. J is TRBJ2-3 and V is TRBV6-5, with TRBD2 as a possible D gene (6 bases). This CDR3 spans 15 amino acids. The ends were cut back, 2 bases at V and 6 bases at J, with 15 bases in the middle. Germline CDR1 and CDR2: MNHEY and SVGAGI.

V gene TRBV11-2 combines with J gene TRBJ2-3; 11 nucleotides agree with TRBD2. The CDR3 totals 16 residues. CDR1 and CDR2 (germline): SGHAT, FQNNGV. V trimming: 4 bases; J trimming: 4 bases; junction bases outside the gene matches: 7. CDR3: CASSSLISGGADTQYF. CDR3 nucleotide sequence: TGTGCCAGCAGCTCCCTGATTAGCGGGGGGGCAGATACGCAGTATTTT.

This rearrangement joins TRBV4-3 to TRBJ2-7; D unresolved. Germline assignment: CDR1 LGHNA and CDR2 YSLEER. This CDR3 has 11 amino acids. The V and J ends lost 3 bases and 5 bases respectively, with 5 bases between them. The CDR3: CASSHLDEQYF. In DNA, the CDR3 is TGCGCCAGCAGCCATCTTGACGAGCAGTACTTC.

The genes are TRBV6-5 and TRBJ2-7; D is perhaps TRBD2 (6 bases). Trimming took 2 bases from V and 5 from J, leaving 19 bases between them. The CDR3 length is 16 residues. Germline V gene lookup returns CDR1 MNHEY and CDR2 SVGAGI. In DNA, the CDR3 is TGTGCCAGCAGTTACCATAGCGGACTTAGAGATCACGAGCAGTACTTC. Its translation: CASSYHSGLRDHEQYF.

The rearrangement joins TRBV29-1 to TRBJ2-7; D perhaps matches TRBD1 (6 bases). Germline V gives CDR1 SQVTM, CDR2 ANQGSEA. Trimming shortened V by 2 bases and J by 0 bases, and 14 bases separated the two germline ends. This CDR3 region has 15 residues. The CDR3 region is CSVELRDTRSYEQYF. The CDR3 region has the DNA TGCAGCGTTGAACTCCGGGACACCCGCTCCTACGAGCAGTACTTC.

The J gene is TRBJ2-1, the V gene TRBV7-3; 9 nucleotides align to TRBD2. CDR3 length: 17 amino acids. Per the germline V gene, CDR1 is SGHTA and CDR2 is FQGTGA. With V trimmed by 4 bases and J by 6 bases, 13 bases remained unmatched. Here the CDR3 DNA reads TGTGCCAGCAGCTCGACGAGTAGCGGGAGTGTACCCAATGAGCAGTTCTTC. As protein: CASSSTSSGSVPNEQFF.

CDR3 sequence (DNA): TGCGCCAGCAGCTCAAGGGACGGGACTAGCGGGAGTGATGAGCAGTTCTTC. This encodes CASSSRDGTSGSDEQFF. This chain connects TRBV5-1 to TRBJ2-1; 14 bases agree with TRBD2. V dropped 3 bases and J dropped 8; count of bases not matched to a gene: 10. The CDR3 extends over 17 amino acids. CDR1 is SGHRS, CDR2 YFSETQ, per germline.

V is TRBV29-1 and J is TRBJ2-2, with a tentative D call TRBD1 (6 bases). Trimming removed 2 bases at V and 4 bases at J, with 8 bases between. There are 13 residues in the CDR3. From germline, CDR1 is SQVTM and CDR2 ANQGSEA. DNA of the CDR3: TGCAGCGTTGAAACAGGGTCCACCGGGGAGCTGTTTTTT. This sequence encodes CSVETGSTGELFF.

The chain employs TRBV27 and TRBJ1-1; 7 positions match TRBD1. The CDR3 spans 13 residues. V trimming: 3 bases; J trimming: 5 bases; junction bases outside the gene matches: 3. The V gene's germline CDR1 is MNHEY and CDR2 SMNVEV (reference sequence). The CDR3 protein is CASSLVQGTEAFF. The CDR3 DNA reads TGTGCCAGCAGTTTGGTACAGGGGACTGAAGCTTTCTTT.

This sequence joins TRBV30 and TRBJ2-2; D remains unclear. This CDR3 comprises 15 residues. Trimming stripped 0 bases from V and 1 base from J, with 9 bases between. The germline V gene encodes CDR1 GTSNPN and CDR2 SVGIG (reference sequence). The CDR3 DNA reads as TGTGCCTGGAGTGTAAGGCGGCGGAACACCGGGGAGCTGTTTTTT. Translation gives CAWSVRRRNTGELFF.